This note documents a single T cell receptor (beta chain) sequence. The junction differs from germline at one of its ends, possibly a read error. The data were taken from a study of control samples from healthy donors and cancer patients. Repertoires were generated with immunoSEQ multiplex PCR, while TCRdb's copy carries only in-frame clones and drops some. The profile covers around 68,000 clones, with more than 80% appearing a single time and about 3.1% taken by the ten largest. Sequences were obtained from PBMCs. The sequence came from a woman aged 50 to 65 with lung cancer.

The CDR3 protein is CASRLGGGENIQYF. The CDR3 region has the DNA TGTGCCAGCAGATTAGGGGGAGGTGAAAACATTCAGTACTTC. The J gene is TRBJ2-4, the V gene TRBV7-2, with D possibly called TRBD1 or TRBD2 (6 bases each). The CDR3 runs 14 residues. Germline CDR1 reads SGHTA; CDR2 reads FQGNSA. Full variable domain (rest looked up from reference TRBV7-2 and TRBJ2-4): GAGVSQSPSNKVTEKGKDVELRCDPISGHTALYWYRQSLGQGLEFLIYFQGNSAPDKSGLPSDRFSAERTGGSVSTLTIQRTQQEDSAVYLCASRLGGGENIQYFGAGTRLSVL.